This note documents a single T cell receptor beta chain sequence. Produced via immunoSEQ multiplex PCR; TCRdb's table is partial and in-frame only. The table shows about 190,000 clones, with around four fifths occurring only once. The sample originates from a study of blood T cell repertoires in COVID-19. The CDR3 sequence is 12 residues long. Per the germline V gene, CDR1 is LGHDT and CDR2 is YNNKEL (reference sequence). Trimming removed 3 bases at V and 9 bases at J, with 10 bases between. The sample taken for sequencing was peripheral blood. The sequence came from a human donor in a cohort sampled during active COVID-19. The chain carries TRBV3-1 (or the pseudogene TRBV3-2) and TRBJ2-3; perhaps TRBD2 as D (5 bases). The CDR3 bases are TGTGCCAGCAGCCAGGACTTGGAGACGCAGTATTTT. Translated: CASSQDLETQYF.